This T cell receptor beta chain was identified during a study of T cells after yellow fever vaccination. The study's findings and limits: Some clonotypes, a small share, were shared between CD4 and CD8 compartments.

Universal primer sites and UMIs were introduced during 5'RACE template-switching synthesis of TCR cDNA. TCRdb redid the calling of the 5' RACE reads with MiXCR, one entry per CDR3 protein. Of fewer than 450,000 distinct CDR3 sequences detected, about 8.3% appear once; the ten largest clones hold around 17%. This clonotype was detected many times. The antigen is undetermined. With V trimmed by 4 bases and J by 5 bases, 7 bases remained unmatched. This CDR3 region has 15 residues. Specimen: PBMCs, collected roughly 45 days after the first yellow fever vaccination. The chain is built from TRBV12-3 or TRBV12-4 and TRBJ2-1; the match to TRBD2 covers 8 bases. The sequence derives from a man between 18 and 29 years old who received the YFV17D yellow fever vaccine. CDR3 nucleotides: TGTGCCAGCAGTTATAGCGGGGTAACAAACAATGAGCAGTTCTTC. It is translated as CASSYSGVTNNEQFF.